This is a list of T cell receptor beta chains from one sample in a study of T cell responses to AZD1222 COVID-19 vaccine. Here immunoSEQ multiplex PCR was the method, and the copy in TCRdb shows in-frame clones only, minus some. The data contain about 100,000 clones, roughly nine tenths of them singletons. The source material was peripheral blood, sampled on day 0 of AZD1222 vaccination. These receptors all come from an adult in good health. The CDR3 runs from the conserved cysteine through the conserved F or W. D genes are given only for firm matches. The size field is filled for only some rows; it gives once, few, many or a size class.

CASSYGTQETQYF,TGTGCCAGCAGTTACGGCACACAAGAGACCCAGTACTTC,TRBJ2-5,NA,TRBV6-5,NA
CASRWENTGELFF,TGTGCCAGCAGATGGGAGAACACCGGGGAGCTGTTTTTT,TRBJ2-2,NA,TRBV2,NA
CASSDVGTNNEQFF,TGCGCCAGCAGTGATGTGGGGACGAACAATGAGCAGTTCTTC,TRBJ2-1,NA,TRBV10-2,NA
CATSANRAGVNEQFF,TGTGCCACCAGTGCTAACCGGGCAGGGGTCAATGAGCAGTTCTTC,TRBJ2-1,NA,TRBV24-1,NA
CASSLGLAGPSPDTQYF,TGTGCCAGCAGCTTGGGACTAGCGGGACCGTCACCAGATACGCAGTATTTT,TRBJ2-3,TRBD2,TRBV5-4,NA
CASSPPRGAGETQYF,TGCGCCAGCAGCCCCCCGAGAGGGGCGGGCGAGACCCAGTACTTC,TRBJ2-5,NA,TRBV5-1,NA
CASSQSEPVAFF,TGTGCCAGCAGCCAATCCGAACCAGTTGCTTTCTTT,TRBJ1-1,NA,TRBV3-1/TRBV3-2,once
CAISGQGVSGNTIYF,TGTGCCATCAGTGGCCAGGGGGTCTCTGGAAACACCATATATTTT,TRBJ1-3,TRBD1,TRBV10-3,NA
CASGGTDTQYF,TGTGCCAGCGGCGGCACAGATACGCAGTATTTT,TRBJ2-3,NA,TRBV7-9,NA
CASTQGQAFYGYTF,TGTGCCAGTACCCAGGGACAGGCGTTCTATGGCTACACCTTC,TRBJ1-2,TRBD1,TRBV19,NA
CASGLGQGDTGELFF,TGTGCTAGTGGTTTGGGGCAGGGCGACACCGGGGAGCTGTTTTTT,TRBJ2-2,NA,TRBV12-5,NA
CASSAPQGGAEAFF,TGTGCCAGCAGCGCCCCGCAGGGAGGTGCTGAAGCTTTCTTT,TRBJ1-1,NA,TRBV13,NA
CASSQWGKAGVDNQPQHF,TGCGCCAGCAGTCAATGGGGAAAAGCAGGGGTTGACAATCAGCCCCAGCATTTT,TRBJ1-5,NA,TRBV23-1,NA
CASCTGGFSYEQYF,TGTGCCAGCTGTACAGGGGGTTTCTCCTACGAGCAGTACTTC,TRBJ2-7,TRBD1,TRBV28,NA
CASGRGYNEQFF,TGTGCCAGTGGCAGGGGATACAATGAGCAGTTCTTC,TRBJ2-1,NA,TRBV19,NA
CASSQENSPLHF,TGCGCCAGCAGCCAAGAGAATTCACCCCTCCACTTT,TRBJ1-6,NA,TRBV4-1,NA
CASSELAGAWNEQFF,TGTGCCAGCAGTGAATTAGCGGGAGCTTGGAATGAGCAGTTCTTC,TRBJ2-1,TRBD2,TRBV6-1,NA
CASSDLKDGYTF,TGTGCCAGCAGTGACTTGAAGGATGGCTACACCTTC,TRBJ1-2,NA,TRBV25-1,NA
CASSPPTRRGFF,TGTGCCAGCAGTCCCCCGACCCGGCGGGGATTCTTT,TRBJ1-1,NA,TRBV28,once
CASKRTGRATEAFF,TGTGCCAGCAAACGGACAGGGCGGGCCACTGAAGCTTTCTTT,TRBJ1-1,TRBD1,TRBV28,once
CASSLLGLAGSQGETQYF,TGTGCCAGCAGTTTATTGGGACTAGCGGGTTCCCAAGGGGAGACCCAGTACTTC,TRBJ2-5,TRBD2,TRBV27,NA
CASTSRSYEQYF,TGTGCCAGCACCTCAAGATCCTACGAGCAGTACTTC,TRBJ2-7,NA,TRBV11-2,NA
CASRGDTTSYEQYF,TGTGCCAGCAGGGGGGACACTACTTCCTACGAGCAGTACTTC,TRBJ2-7,NA,TRBV2,NA
CAWSPPYGHEKLFF,TGTGCCTGGAGTCCACCGTACGGCCATGAAAAACTGTTTTTT,TRBJ1-4,NA,TRBV30,NA
CASSVDGTPARYGYTF,TGTGCCAGCAGCGTAGATGGGACCCCAGCCCGCTATGGCTACACCTTC,TRBJ1-2,NA,TRBV9,NA
CASNPSESSYNEQFF,TGCGCCAGCAATCCGAGCGAGAGCTCCTACAATGAGCAGTTCTTC,TRBJ2-1,NA,TRBV10-1,NA
CASSAGLAGNYNEQFF,TGTGCCAGCAGCGCCGGACTAGCGGGAAACTACAATGAGCAGTTCTTC,TRBJ2-1,TRBD2,TRBV2,NA
CASSGNGLAGGLTDTQYF,TGTGCCAGCAGTGGGAACGGCTTAGCGGGGGGACTAACAGATACGCAGTATTTT,TRBJ2-3,TRBD2,TRBV6-1,once
CASSLLQGPYNEQFF,TGTGCCAGCAGCTTATTACAGGGCCCTTACAATGAGCAGTTCTTC,TRBJ2-1,NA,TRBV11-2,NA
CASSTLAGGGYNEQFF,TGTGCCAGCAGCACTCTAGCGGGGGGCGGCTACAATGAGCAGTTCTTC,TRBJ2-1,TRBD2,TRBV11-2,NA
CASSYPGEVRGKLFF,TGTGCCAGCAGTTACCCGGGAGAGGTTCGTGGGAAACTGTTTTTT,TRBJ1-4,NA,TRBV6-2/TRBV6-3,few
CATQRTSGGAREGQFF,TGTGCCACCCAGCGGACTAGCGGGGGGGCTCGGGAGGGGCAGTTCTTC,TRBJ2-1,TRBD2,TRBV19,NA
CASSLAGLSNQPQHF,TGTGCCAGCAGTTTAGCAGGGTTGAGCAATCAGCCCCAGCATTTT,TRBJ1-5,NA,TRBV27,NA
CASNMGGGQEKLFF,TGTGCCAGCAATATGGGGGGCGGTCAGGAAAAACTGTTTTTT,TRBJ1-4,NA,TRBV27,NA
CASSEAGKGGYTF,TGTGCCAGCAGCGAGGCAGGGAAGGGTGGCTACACCTTC,TRBJ1-2,NA,TRBV9,NA
CASSPPTLNTEAFF,TGTGCCAGCTCACCACCGACTTTGAACACTGAAGCTTTCTTT,TRBJ1-1,NA,TRBV18,once
CASLEPHRDRGDGYTF,TGTGCCAGCCTTGAACCGCACCGGGACAGGGGGGATGGCTACACCTTC,TRBJ1-2,NA,TRBV21-1,NA
CATDRANQPQHF,TGTGCGACGGACAGGGCGAATCAGCCCCAGCATTTT,TRBJ1-5,TRBD1,TRBV7-3,once
CAISEQLAGEGETQYF,TGTGCCATCAGTGAACAACTAGCGGGAGAGGGGGAGACCCAGTACTTC,TRBJ2-5,TRBD2,TRBV10-3,NA
CASSFRDRDYEQYF,TGCGCCAGCAGCTTCCGGGACAGAGACTACGAGCAGTACTTC,TRBJ2-7,TRBD1,TRBV5-1,NA
CASARGEGTDTQYF,TGCGCCAGCGCTAGAGGAGAGGGCACAGATACGCAGTATTTT,TRBJ2-3,NA,TRBV5-1,few
CAVRDTNQPQHF,TGTGCCGTCCGGGACACAAATCAGCCCCAGCATTTT,TRBJ1-5,NA,TRBV10-3,NA
CASSYSGSSYEQYF,TGTGCCAGCAGTTACAGCGGGAGCTCCTACGAGCAGTACTTC,TRBJ2-7,TRBD2,TRBV6-5,NA
CASSLDLAGADTQYF,TGTGCCAGCAGCTTAGATCTAGCGGGAGCCGATACGCAGTATTTT,TRBJ2-3,TRBD2,TRBV11-2,NA
CASSIDLGGGNYGYTF,TGTGCCAGTAGTATAGATCTCGGGGGGGGTAACTATGGCTACACCTTC,TRBJ1-2,NA,TRBV19,few
CAWSVRSVRGTEAFF,TGTGCCTGGAGTGTACGTTCGGTCAGGGGGACTGAAGCTTTCTTT,TRBJ1-1,TRBD1,TRBV30,NA
CASSRTISNTGELFF,TGTGCCAGTAGCAGGACAATCTCGAACACCGGGGAGCTGTTTTTT,TRBJ2-2,NA,TRBV19,NA
CASSPLAGAGDTQYF,TGTGCCAGCAGCCCATTAGCGGGGGCGGGAGATACGCAGTATTTT,TRBJ2-3,TRBD2,TRBV5-6,NA
CASSSQGWAYGYTF,TGCGCCAGCAGCTCACAGGGTTGGGCCTATGGCTACACCTTC,TRBJ1-2,NA,TRBV5-1,NA
CASRTGASNTGELFF,TGCGCCAGTAGGACAGGGGCGAGCAACACCGGGGAGTTGTTTTTT,TRBJ2-2,TRBD1,TRBV5-1,NA
CASSDGVTREKLFF,TGTGCCAGCAGTGATGGGGTTACTCGGGAAAAACTGTTTTTT,TRBJ1-4,NA,TRBV25-1,NA
CASSFATGGISDTQYF,TGTGCCAGCAGCTTCGCGACAGGGGGCATCAGCGATACGCAGTATTTT,TRBJ2-3,TRBD1,TRBV5-4,once